The 2 T cell receptor beta chains below come from one sample, sequenced in a study of control samples from healthy donors and cancer patients. The protocol was immunoSEQ multiplex PCR, while the TCRdb copy is restricted to in-frame clones and leaves out a portion. The data contain about 150,000 clones, roughly 93% of them singletons. The sequenced sample consisted of blood. These receptors were obtained from a man between 18 and 29 years old in good health.

The V call is TRBV30, the J call TRBJ1-1, with D perhaps matching TRBD1 (5 bases). Germline CDR1 GTSNPN, CDR2 SVGIG (reference sequence). Trimming left V 5 bases short and J 4 bases short, with 8 bases between. The CDR3 runs to 11 residues. The CDR3 sequence: CAWDGGTEAFF. In DNA form, the CDR3 reads TGTGCCTGGGACGGGGGCACTGAAGCTTTCTTT.

This sequence joins TRBV30 and TRBJ2-1, with D unresolved. The germline CDR1 and CDR2 sequences are GTSNPN and SVGIG (reference sequence). Trimming took 0 bases from V and 4 from J, leaving 10 bases between them. The CDR3 runs 14 residues. DNA of the CDR3: TGTGCCTGGAGTGTACCGGATGCATACAATGAGCAGTTCTTC. It codes for CAWSVPDAYNEQFF.